This T cell receptor beta chain came from a study of cytomegalovirus exposure and HLA in healthy donors (dated by TCRdb to 2016 to 2017). Concerning the study at large: An earlier analysis of several hundred of the donors reported 250 to 300 Gb of sequence data and 117 million unique TCR beta sequences from some 180 million T cells. Around 330 gigabases of sequencing data and approximately 92 million unique TCR sequences made up an early release that covered approximately 620 HLA-typed donors. Of the 300 to 500 genotyped donors, 81% were placed in the genetic ancestry cluster associated with self-reported Caucasian donors. The study was designed to test whether signatures of past pathogen exposure could be identified by cataloging public T cell receptors. Using immunosequencing, the study profiled T cell repertoires from 550 to 750 subjects and related those repertoires to cytomegalovirus serostatus. Besides the first cohort of more than 650 subjects, a separate validation cohort made up of over 95 different subjects was used. High-throughput TCR immunosequencing, statistical association of individual TCRs with disease status, and machine learning were combined to predict cytomegalovirus infection status. A later analysis re-examined previously published TCR beta repertoires from around 670 donors and added high-resolution HLA genotyping to investigate patterns of TCR occurrence. Rather than drawing on any new phenotypic data, the later analysis identified candidate immune exposures from TCR beta sequences and the way those sequences occurred across donors. To decide whether each TCR beta V gene segment behaved as functional or pseudogenic, an earlier analysis of some 600 of the donors relied on high-throughput TCR beta sequencing. Donor age, sex, ethnicity and CMV serostatus were compiled alongside the repertoire data. A later genetic analysis used genome-wide SNP genotypes for about 65% of the roughly 670 donors, treating that subset as a discovery cohort. All discovery cohort repertoires had been generated on a single sequencing platform. Class I and class II HLA loci were covered by the typing at four-digit resolution. The number of typed donors differed by locus: about 620-640 for A, B, C, DRB1 and DQB1; about 520 for DQA1; over 600 for DPA1; and some 470 for DPB1. Roughly five DR-DQ haplotypes were treated as single units for association and clustering because of strong linkage in the cohort. Among 350 to 400 genotyped donors of the cohort, an average of approximately 240,000 unique TCR beta nucleotide sequences were sequenced per donor, 15% to 20% of them non-productive. On the study overall, not on this receptor specifically: In this cohort, only TCR beta chains were sequenced, and detectable features were limited by the absence of alpha or paired-chain data. A later analysis found that TCR association rates varied across HLA loci, with DRB1 alleles showing the most associated TCRs and HLA-C alleles the fewest. The study gave a list of some 150 TCR beta chains associated with cytomegalovirus. Most TCR sequences were seen in very few donors, while some public TCRs were found in many individuals. Compared with equally common non-associated chains, HLA-associated TCR beta chains in a later analysis were more clonally expanded and had lower generation probabilities. The only immune exposure information available for the cohort was CMV serostatus. In a later genetic analysis, a missense DCLRE1C variant was associated with V-gene and J-gene trimming of TCR beta chains, and the association was replicated in an independent cohort. Sequencing depth was assumed to be roughly uniform across donors in the presence/absence analyses, though that assumption may not hold. Because some donors lacked HLA typing at each locus, the association tests relied only on the typed subset. The classifier was reported to diagnose cytomegalovirus status with high specificity and sensitivity in both the original cohort and the validation cohort. Broadly in line with IMGT annotations, most TCR beta V segments showed up in productive rearrangements about 90% or about 30% of the time in an earlier analysis of approximately 640 of the donors. At a false discovery rate of 0.05, a later analysis linked around 17,000 TCR beta sequences to specific HLA alleles. Some IMGT-functional V segments, including TRBV6-2 and TRBV6-3, could not be told apart with the 87-base-pair reads, so those segments were excluded. A further reported finding was that TCR beta sequences accurately predicted the HLA-A and HLA-B alleles for most subjects in the first cohort. According to a later genetic analysis, donors in an Asian-associated ancestry cluster had fewer N-insertions in productive TCRs than the approximately 690-donor mean. Linkage disequilibrium might explain the correlated functional status among segregating V segments, but an unknown experimental factor could not be ruled out. A later analysis reported that several top co-occurrence clusters appeared linked to parvovirus B19, influenza, CMV and Epstein-Barr virus. Because counts were too low, seventeen rarely observed V segments, including chromosome 9 orphons, were excluded from the earlier analysis of roughly 580 of the donors. The authors suggested that the approach could potentially be generalized to other disease states and immunological phenotypes. According to a later analysis, most CMV-associated TCR beta chains appeared to be HLA-restricted, and the HLA associations seemed to be driven largely by CMV exposure. When HLA alleles, especially DR and DQ, strongly co-occurred, attributing TCR associations to individual alleles was difficult. The sequencing pipeline was judged likely to have produced a cluster of highly shared sequence variants as a technical artifact. A few of the identified cytomegalovirus-associated TCR beta chains were confirmed in vitro to be specific for cytomegalovirus antigens.

The library was produced with the immunoSEQ multiplex PCR assay. For the multiplex PCR, a mixture combining 60 forward primers for TCR Vbeta segments and 13 reverse primers for TCR Jbeta segments was used. A multiplex PCR assay on genomic DNA amplified the CDR3 region of rearranged TCR beta genes. On the Illumina HiSeq System, the amplified TCR beta libraries were sequenced as 87-base-pair reads. The original methods were these. A later analysis tallied some 79 million unique TCR beta chains across the 700 or so repertoires, and about 10 million of those chains were shared by two or more donors. To remove PCR and sequencing errors, raw reads were error-corrected and collapsed into unique sequences using a nearest-neighbor algorithm that merged closely related sequences. V, D and J gene segments were assigned by aligning CDR3 sequences to IMGT reference sequences. Each retained sequence needed at least a six-nucleotide match to both a V gene segment and a J gene segment. Rearrangements were called productive when the CDR3 lacked stop codons and stayed in frame with V and J; all others were non-productive. CDR3 was defined according to IMGT convention as the region running from the second conserved V-encoded cysteine to the conserved J-encoded phenylalanine. Sequences without an unambiguous match to a single V gene segment were excluded from the earlier analysis of 450 to 650 of the donors. An earlier analysis of 550 to 650 of the donors classified V segments as functional when productive rearrangements were above 56.7% and as segregating when the standard deviation between donors was above 5%. A statistical classification framework was built for diagnosing cytomegalovirus status from the catalog of TCR beta chain sequences. In a later analysis, V and J genes were assigned by comparing TCR nucleotide sequences against IMGT/GENE-DB human TR gene sequences. In a later analysis, CDR3 sequences and most-parsimonious VDJ recombination scenarios were assigned using the TCRdist pipeline. In a later analysis, each TCR beta chain was defined by its CDR3 amino acid sequence together with its V-gene family, and reads lacking a unique V-gene family were excluded. As a way to deal with suspected cross-contamination and a sequencing artifact, a later analysis dropped 592 nucleotide sequences that were highly shared and had low generation probability. A later analysis calculated a clonal expansion index for each public chain from normalized within-repertoire ranks of inferred template counts. Generation probabilities in a later analysis came from a VDJ recombination model fitted to out-of-frame rearrangements, and those results were checked against IGoR. Hypergeometric tests were used in a later analysis to score TCR-TCR, TCR-HLA and TCR-CMV co-occurrence, with a repertoire-size bias correction applied to the TCR pairs. False discovery rates were estimated in a later analysis by permuting HLA or CMV assignments 20 times. In a later analysis, co-occurring TCRs were grouped using DBSCAN, and TCRdist sequence similarity was added for clustering within HLA-allele-positive subsets. For co-occurrence clustering, repertoires with fewer than 30,000 or more than 120,000 public chains were excluded, along with four or five repertoires with anomalous nucleotide sharing. Drawn from immuneACCESS, this table holds only the in-frame rearrangements with V and J called that TCRdb kept. Clones are partly lost; checked studies trace under half to an unresolved V gene and leave the rest unexplained. The V and J calls and the clone size are those of that table, but D and trimming were determined from the DNA. The sample table lists about 160,000 clones, less than 90% of them with a count of one. Around 6.9% of the sample goes to the ten largest clones.

The CDR3 has 14 amino acids, counting the end cysteine and phenylalanine. The only DNA kept is the CDR3, 42 bases in frame from the first base. Taken from the germline V gene (reference sequence), the CDR1 and CDR2 loops are MNHEY and SMNVEV. At the junction V is shortened by 10 bases and J by 2 bases; bases outside the gene matches: 9. The cohort comprised hundreds of healthy bone marrow donors. Cohort members were all nominally healthy when sampled, although unrecorded immune exposures were likely present. The donor was CMV seropositive and was included in the group of 290 or so seropositive cohort members. A peripheral blood sample was collected from each donor, and TCR beta sequencing was performed on peripheral blood mononuclear cells. The Qiagen DNeasy Blood Extraction Kit was used to extract genomic DNA from the blood cell samples. This clone was observed a single time. No antigen is known for it. The sample holds no much larger clone one base away, and base qualities are not on file.

Sequenced material: PBMCs. The source of this sequence is a male donor in good health and CMV-seropositive. The sequence joins TRBV27 to TRBJ2-7; TRBD2 aligns with 9 central bases. The nucleotide sequence is TGTGCCACCGCCGGGGCGGGAGGGACCTACGAGCAGTACTTC. Translation gives CATAGAGGTYEQYF.